This note documents a single T cell receptor beta chain sequence. Its antigen is unknown. The source of the sample is a study of metastatic and nonmetastatic thyroid tumors. Turning to the study itself: Malignant thyroid and benign thyroid patients provided blood and tumor or nodule tissue whose repertoires were compared. Study-level results: Malignant thyroid tumors reportedly had TCR beta diversity that was significantly higher than in benign nodules, in blood and tumor.

Germline CDR1 and CDR2: GTSNPN and SVGIG (reference sequence). V was cut by 2 bases and J by 7 bases, with 14 bases left in between. The CDR3 is made up of 14 amino acids. TCRdb recomputed clones from the PCR reads via MiXCR. The sample lists over 70,000 clones, 18% seen once, with over 10% in the top ten. Ahead of thyroid surgery, no patient had received treatment of any kind. The chain has TRBV30 and TRBJ1-4; a possible D gene is TRBD1 (5 bases). Sequencing input: blood. This TCR came from a female donor with papillary thyroid cancer or a benign thyroid nodule (not recorded which). Some clones in this sample may be carry-over from other donors' samples. CDR3 region: CAWSLRDVSEKLFF. In DNA form, the CDR3 reads TGTGCCTGGAGTCTACGGGACGTGTCTGAAAAACTGTTTTTT.